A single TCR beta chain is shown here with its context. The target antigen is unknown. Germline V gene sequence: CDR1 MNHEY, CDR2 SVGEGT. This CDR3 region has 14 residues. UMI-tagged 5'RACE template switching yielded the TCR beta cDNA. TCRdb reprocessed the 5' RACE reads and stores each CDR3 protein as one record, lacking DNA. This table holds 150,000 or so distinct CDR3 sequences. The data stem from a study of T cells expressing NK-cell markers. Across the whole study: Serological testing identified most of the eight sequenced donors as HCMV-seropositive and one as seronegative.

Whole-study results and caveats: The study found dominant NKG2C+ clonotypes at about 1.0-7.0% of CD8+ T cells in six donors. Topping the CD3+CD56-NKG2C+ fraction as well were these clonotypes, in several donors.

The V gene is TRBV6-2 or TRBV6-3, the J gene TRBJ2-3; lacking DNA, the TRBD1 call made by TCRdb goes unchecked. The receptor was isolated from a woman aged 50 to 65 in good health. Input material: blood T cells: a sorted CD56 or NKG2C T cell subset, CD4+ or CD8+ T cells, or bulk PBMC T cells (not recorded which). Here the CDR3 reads CASGSGGRHDTQYF.